A single sample gave rise to the 25 T cell receptor beta chains below, sequenced in a study of blood T cell repertoires in COVID-19. Profiling relied on immunoSEQ multiplex PCR, and the TCRdb table lists in-frame clones only, not all of them. The sample records about 190,000 clones, less than 90% being singletons. Specimen: peripheral blood. These receptors came from a human donor in a cohort sampled during active COVID-19.

J is TRBJ2-1 and V is TRBV5-1, with 7 bases aligning to TRBD2. The CDR3 contains 13 residues. Per germline, CDR1 SGHRS and CDR2 YFSETQ. Trimming removed 10 bases from V and 7 bases from J; junction bases left unmatched: 11. This CDR3 is CASMWEGRNEQFF. CDR3 nucleotides: TGCGCCTCAATGTGGGAGGGTCGGAATGAGCAGTTCTTC.

A single count supports this clone. V usage is TRBV21-1 and J usage is TRBJ2-7; TRBD1 is taken as the D call from the table, unchecked against the DNA. TRBV21-1 is a listed pseudogene. The CDR3 runs to 13 residues. The CDR3: CASREDSPYEQYF. The CDR3 DNA sequence: TGTGCCAGCAGGGAGGACAGCCCCTACGAGCAGTACTTC.

CDR3: CASRAYNEQFF. CDR3 DNA sequence: TGTGCCAGCAGGGCTTACAATGAGCAGTTCTTC. The genes are TRBV6-5 and TRBJ2-1; D is unclear. In germline, CDR1 is MNHEY, CDR2 SVGAGI. The V and J ends lost 6 bases and 4 bases respectively, with 4 bases between them. This CDR3 contains 11 residues.

The CDR3 nucleotides read TGTGCCAGCAGCCCGGGACTAGCGGGGGCCGCCAACGACTACGAGCAGTACGTC. It yields the protein CASSPGLAGAANDYEQYV. V is TRBV7-6 and J is TRBJ2-7; 14 nucleotides match TRBD2. The CDR3 has 18 amino acids. Per the germline V gene, CDR1 is SGHVS and CDR2 is FNYEAQ. The V segment lost 5 bases and the J segment 3 bases; nucleotides outside the gene matches: 12.

The chain links TRBV19 to TRBJ1-6; D perhaps matches TRBD1 (6 bases). The V and J ends lost 7 bases and 13 bases respectively, with 20 bases between them. Germline V lookup: CDR1 LNHDA, CDR2 SQIVND (reference sequence). The CDR3 has 14 residues. The DNA of the CDR3 is TGTGCCAGTACCAGGCAGGGGCCCGTATCGCCCCTCCACTTT. It translates to CASTRQGPVSPLHF.

This clone came up a few times. The chain couples TRBV10-3 to TRBJ1-1; D might be TRBD1 (5 bases). This CDR3 is 14 amino acids long. CDR1 is ENHRY, CDR2 SYGVKD, per germline. The V gene lost 3 bases and the J gene lost 10 bases, with 18 bases spanning the gap. The CDR3 region is CAISDSRGGRAAFF. As DNA, the CDR3 is TGTGCCATCAGTGATTCGAGGGGAGGAAGAGCAGCTTTCTTT.

The chain couples TRBV19 to TRBJ2-3; 7 bases agree with TRBD1. CDR3 length: 14 residues. Germline CDR1 reads LNHDA; CDR2 reads SQIVND (reference sequence). The V and J ends lost 4 bases and 3 bases, in that order; junction bases with no gene match: 4. The CDR3 nucleotides read TGTGCCAGTAGTACTTTACAGGGGACAGATACGCAGTATTTT. Its protein product is CASSTLQGTDTQYF.

J is TRBJ2-7 and V is TRBV6-5, with a tentative D call TRBD1 (5 bases). V lost 4 bases and J lost 4, with 8 bases in between. CDR1 is MNHEY and CDR2 is SVGAGI in the germline V gene. The CDR3 is 12 residues long. The CDR3 sequence: CASSWGQYEQYV. Written as DNA, the CDR3 is TGTGCCAGCAGTTGGGGCCAATACGAGCAGTACGTC.

The chain has TRBV6-1 and TRBJ2-7; maybe TRBD2 (5 bases). The V end lost 2 bases, the J end lost 6 bases, and 8 bases lay between the germline ends. This CDR3 region has 12 residues. Germline values: CDR1 MNHNS, CDR2 SASEGT. CDR3 amino acids: CASSEPGCEQYV. CDR3 nucleotide sequence: TGTGCCAGCAGTGAACCGGGATGCGAGCAGTACGTC.

V and J are TRBV25-1 and TRBJ1-2; 9 bases are a match to TRBD1. This CDR3 region has 15 residues. Germline CDR1 is MGHDK and CDR2 is SYGVNS. J lost 7 bases, V lost 3 bases, and 9 bases had no gene match. CDR3 DNA sequence: TGTGCCAGCAGTGAGAGAGACAGGGGGTTCGGTGGCTACACCTTC. Protein sequence: CASSERDRGFGGYTF.

The V and J genes are TRBV12-3 or TRBV12-4 and TRBJ2-4; perhaps TRBD1 as D (5 bases). This CDR3 comprises 12 residues. With 2 bases removed from V and 8 bases from J, the gap between germline ends came to 7 bases. The CDR3 DNA reads TGTGCCAGCAGTTTAATAGGGGACATTCAGTACTTC. Its protein is CASSLIGDIQYF.

This clone was seen only a few times. The chain joins TRBV6-1 to TRBJ2-7; no clear D. V lost 1 base to trimming and J lost 3 bases, with 10 bases between them. The CDR3 consists of 14 residues. Germline CDR1 MNHNS, CDR2 SASEGT. The CDR3 loop reads CASSEVFGGYEQYF. DNA for the CDR3: TGTGCCAGCAGTGAAGTGTTTGGCGGCTACGAGCAGTACTTC.

This clone was detected a few times. This CDR3 reads CASSSAVGLGSPLHF. The CDR3 DNA reads TGTGCCAGCAGCTCAGCGGTGGGGCTTGGGTCACCCCTCCACTTT. The V gene is TRBV7-2, the J gene TRBJ1-6; D might be TRBD1 (5 bases). V lost 4 bases to trimming and J lost 10 bases, with 17 bases between them. CDR1 and CDR2 (germline): SGHTA, FQGNSA. This CDR3 spans 15 amino acids. The full variable domain, with the rest looked up from reference TRBV7-2 and TRBJ1-6, is GAGVSQSPSNKVTEKGKDVELRCDPISGHTALYWYRQSLGQGLEFLIYFQGNSAPDKSGLPSDRFSAERTGGSVSTLTIQRTQQEDSAVYLCASSSAVGLGSPLHFGNGTRLTVT.

The gene calls are TRBV18 and TRBJ2-1, with D maybe TRBD2 (6 bases). The CDR3 sequence is 15 residues long. Trimming left V 2 bases short and J 2 bases short, with 10 bases between. The germline gives CDR1 KGHSH, CDR2 LQKENI. Here the CDR3 reads CASSPKRAAYNEQFF. CDR3 bases: TGTGCCAGCTCACCAAAGCGGGCAGCCTACAATGAGCAGTTCTTC.

This sequence joins TRBV2 and TRBJ1-2; TRBD1 aligns across 9 bases. This CDR3 spans 14 amino acids. Germline values: CDR1 SNHLY, CDR2 FYNNEI. Unmatched junction bases numbered 3, after V lost 3 bases and J lost 4 bases. CDR3 sequence: CASSESTGGYGYTF. In nucleotides, the CDR3 is TGTGCCAGCAGTGAGTCGACAGGGGGCTATGGCTACACCTTC. The full variable domain, rest sourced from reference TRBV2 and TRBJ1-2, is EPEVTQTPSHQVTQMGQEVILRCVPISNHLYFYWYRQILGQKVEFLVSFYNNEISEKSEIFDDQFSVERPDGSNFTLKIRSTKLEDSAMYFCASSESTGGYGYTFGSGTRLTVV.

The V and J genes are TRBV3-1 (or the pseudogene TRBV3-2) and TRBJ2-3; 7 bases fit TRBD2. The V segment lost 8 bases and the J segment 5 bases; nucleotides outside the gene matches: 7. The CDR3 has 13 amino acids. Germline V gene data show CDR1 as LGHDT and CDR2 as YNNKEL (reference sequence). Written as DNA, the CDR3 is TGTGCCAGCGGACCGACTAGCCAAGATACGCAGTATTTT. It encodes CASGPTSQDTQYF.

This CDR3 reads CASSSGLAGGDTQYF. Written as DNA, the CDR3 is TGTGCCAGCAGCTCGGGACTAGCGGGAGGGGATACGCAGTATTTT. The chain combines TRBV4-2 with TRBJ2-3, with 16 bases identical to TRBD2. The CDR3 sequence is 15 residues long. Germline loops: CDR1 LGHNA, CDR2 YNFKEQ. Germline trimming cut 5 bases from V and 6 bases from J; bases unmatched to any gene: 2.

V and J are TRBV19 and TRBJ2-2; D is uncertain. The V gene lost 5 bases and the J gene lost 1 base, with 5 bases spanning the gap. CDR1 LNHDA and CDR2 SQIVND come from the germline V gene (reference sequence). The CDR3 length is 13 residues. Here the CDR3 reads CASSLGNTGELFF. The CDR3 DNA reads TGTGCCAGTAGTCTCGGGAACACCGGGGAGCTGTTTTTT.

This clone came up once. This chain's CDR3 is CASSPTWRGGQETQYF. DNA for the CDR3: TGTGCCAGCAGCCCAACCTGGCGGGGGGGCCAGGAGACCCAGTACTTC. The rearrangement joins TRBV6-2 or TRBV6-3 to TRBJ2-5; 9 bases are shared with TRBD2. Germline V gene sequence: CDR1 MNHEY, CDR2 SVGEGT. V dropped 6 bases and J dropped 5; count of bases not matched to a gene: 13. The CDR3 spans 16 residues.

V and J are TRBV10-2 and TRBJ2-7; D perhaps matches TRBD2 (6 bases). CDR3 length equals 13 residues. Trimming removed 7 bases from V and 1 base from J, with 11 bases in between. Germline V gene data show CDR1 as WSHSY and CDR2 as SAAADI. The CDR3 here is CASTPGLSYEQYV. CDR3 nucleotide sequence: TGCGCCAGCACGCCGGGACTTTCCTACGAGCAGTACGTC.

This clone was seen a handful of times. J is TRBJ2-1 and V is TRBV5-1; D is unresolved. From germline, CDR1 is SGHRS and CDR2 YFSETQ. This CDR3 has 11 residues. Deletions cut 1 base from V and 10 bases from J, with 6 bases between. DNA of the CDR3: TGCGCCAGCAGCTTGTTGGAGGAGCAGTTCTTC. Translated: CASSLLEEQFF. Supplemented by reference TRBV5-1 and TRBJ2-1, the full variable domain reads KAGVTQTPRYLIKTRGQQVTLSCSPISGHRSVSWYQQTPGQGLQFLFEYFSETQRNKGNFPGRFSGRQFSNSRSEMNVSTLELGDSALYLCASSLLEEQFFGPGTRLTVL.

The chain is built from TRBV19 and TRBJ2-5; 7 bases are a match to TRBD1. V was clipped by 1 base and J by 2 bases; unmatched bases: 7. The CDR3 is made up of 16 amino acids. CDR1 and CDR2 from the germline V gene are LNHDA and SQIVND (reference sequence). In DNA form, the CDR3 reads TGTGCCAGTAGTATAGGACAGGGAAGGCGGCAAGAGACCCAGTACTTC. Its protein product is CASSIGQGRRQETQYF.

At least ten counts were recorded for this clone. This chain links TRBV6-2 or TRBV6-3 with TRBJ2-7; the D gene is possibly TRBD1 (6 bases). The V gene lost 2 bases and the J gene lost 3 bases, with 11 bases spanning the gap. The CDR3 contains 14 residues. Germline CDR1 reads MNHEY; CDR2 reads SVGEGT. The CDR3 coding sequence is TGTGCCAGCAGTTACCCAGGGGAGTACTACGAGCAGTACTTC. Translated: CASSYPGEYYEQYF.

This rearrangement joins TRBV30 to TRBJ2-3; 10 bases are a match to TRBD2. CDR3 length: 15 residues. The ends lost 2 bases at V and 3 bases at J; junction bases unmatched: 5. The V gene's germline CDR1 is GTSNPN and CDR2 SVGIG (reference sequence). CDR3 amino acids: CAWSPSGSQTDTQYF. CDR3 nucleotides: TGTGCCTGGAGTCCTAGCGGGAGTCAGACAGATACGCAGTATTTT.

The chain is built from TRBV23-1 and TRBJ2-1; D perhaps matches TRBD1 (5 bases). TRBV23-1 is an ORF; its function is uncertain. This CDR3 is built from 14 residues. V lost 7 bases, J lost 2 bases, and 12 bases lay in between. CDR3 coding DNA: TGCGCCAGCAACACAGGTGGACCCTACAATGAGCAGTTCTTC. Protein product: CASNTGGPYNEQFF.